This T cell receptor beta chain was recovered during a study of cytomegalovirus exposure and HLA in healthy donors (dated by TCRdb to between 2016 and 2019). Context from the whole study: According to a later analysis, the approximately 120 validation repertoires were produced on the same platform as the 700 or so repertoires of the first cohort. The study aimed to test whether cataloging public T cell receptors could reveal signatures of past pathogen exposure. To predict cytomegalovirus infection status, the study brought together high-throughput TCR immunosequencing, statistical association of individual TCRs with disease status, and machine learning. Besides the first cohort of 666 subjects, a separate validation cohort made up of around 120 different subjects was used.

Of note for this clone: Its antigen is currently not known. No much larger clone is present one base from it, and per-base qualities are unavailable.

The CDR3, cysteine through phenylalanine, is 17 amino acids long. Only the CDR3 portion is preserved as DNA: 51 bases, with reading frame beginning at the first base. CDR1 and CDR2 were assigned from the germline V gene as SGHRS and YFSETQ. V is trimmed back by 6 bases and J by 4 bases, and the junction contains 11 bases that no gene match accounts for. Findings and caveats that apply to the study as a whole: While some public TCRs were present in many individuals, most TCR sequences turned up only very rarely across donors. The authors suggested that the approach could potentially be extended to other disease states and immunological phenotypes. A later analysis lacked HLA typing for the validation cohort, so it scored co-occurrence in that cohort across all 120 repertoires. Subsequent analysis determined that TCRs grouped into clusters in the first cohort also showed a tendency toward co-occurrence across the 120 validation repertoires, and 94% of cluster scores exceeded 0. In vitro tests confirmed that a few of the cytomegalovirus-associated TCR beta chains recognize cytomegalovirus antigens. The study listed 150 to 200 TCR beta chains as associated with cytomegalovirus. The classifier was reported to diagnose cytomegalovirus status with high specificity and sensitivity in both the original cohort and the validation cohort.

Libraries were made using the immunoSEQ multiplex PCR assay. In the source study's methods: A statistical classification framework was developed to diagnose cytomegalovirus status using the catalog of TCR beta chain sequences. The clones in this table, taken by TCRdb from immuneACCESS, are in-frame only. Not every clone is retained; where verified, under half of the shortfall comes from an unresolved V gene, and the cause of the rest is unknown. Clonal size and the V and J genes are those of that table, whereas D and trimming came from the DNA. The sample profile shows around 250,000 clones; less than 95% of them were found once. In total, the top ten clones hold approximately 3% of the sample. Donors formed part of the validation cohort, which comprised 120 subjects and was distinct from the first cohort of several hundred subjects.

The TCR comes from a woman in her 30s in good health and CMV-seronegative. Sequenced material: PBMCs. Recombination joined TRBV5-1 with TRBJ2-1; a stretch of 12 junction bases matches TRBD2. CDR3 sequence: CASTPGLAGLSYNEQFF. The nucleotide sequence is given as TGCGCCAGCACCCCCGGACTAGCGGGGCTATCATACAATGAGCAGTTCTTC. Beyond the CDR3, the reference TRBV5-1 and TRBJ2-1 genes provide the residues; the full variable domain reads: KAGVTQTPRYLIKTRGQQVTLSCSPISGHRSVSWYQQTPGQGLQFLFEYFSETQRNKGNFPGRFSGRQFSNSRSEMNVSTLELGDSALYLCASTPGLAGLSYNEQFFGPGTRLTVL.